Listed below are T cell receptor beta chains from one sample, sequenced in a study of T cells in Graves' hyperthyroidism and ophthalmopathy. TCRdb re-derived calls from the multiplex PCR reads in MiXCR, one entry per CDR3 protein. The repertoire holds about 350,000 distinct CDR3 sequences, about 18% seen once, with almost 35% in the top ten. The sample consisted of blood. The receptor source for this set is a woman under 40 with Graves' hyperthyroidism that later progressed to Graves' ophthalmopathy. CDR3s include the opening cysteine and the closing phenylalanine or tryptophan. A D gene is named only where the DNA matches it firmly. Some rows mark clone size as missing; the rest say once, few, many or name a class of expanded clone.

DNA: TGTGCCAGCAGACCACTACGGGGGGTAAATTCACCCCTCCACTTT; CDR3: CASRPLRGVNSPLHF; V: TRBV11-2; J: TRBJ1-6; D: .; size: .
DNA: TGTGCCACCAGGGGTTATAGCAATGAGCAGTTCTTC; CDR3: CATRGYSNEQFF; V: TRBV24-1; J: TRBJ2-1; D: .; size: many
DNA: TGTGCCAGCAGCTTAGATCTGACTGAACAGAACACTGAAGCTTTCTTT; CDR3: CASSLDLTEQNTEAFF; V: TRBV11-2; J: TRBJ1-1; D: .; size: many
DNA: TGTGCCAGCAGTCTCAAGGGCCAATACTCTGGGGCCAACGTCCTGACTTTC; CDR3: CASSLKGQYSGANVLTF; V: TRBV6-1; J: TRBJ2-6; D: .; size: .
DNA: TGTGCCAGCAGCCAAGAGTACCGAGGGGCAGATACGCAGTATTTT; CDR3: CASSQEYRGADTQYF; V: TRBV14; J: TRBJ2-3; D: .; size: .
DNA: TGTGCCAGCAGTTTATCGGGAAGCCCCGGGGAGCTGTTTTTT; CDR3: CASSLSGSPGELFF; V: TRBV28; J: TRBJ2-2; D: .; size: many
DNA: TGTGCCAGCAGCCAACTGGGGTTGACGACCGGGGAGCTGTTTTTT; CDR3: CASSQLGLTTGELFF; V: TRBV3-1; J: TRBJ2-2; D: .; size: many
DNA: TGCGCCAGCAGCCAAGGCTCGGGGGGCTGGGGTGAAAAACTGTTTTTT; CDR3: CASSQGSGGWGEKLFF; V: TRBV4-1; J: TRBJ1-4; D: .; size: few
DNA: TGTGCCAGCAGTTTTCCCCCGGCCACAGATACGCAGTATTTT; CDR3: CASSFPPATDTQYF; V: TRBV12-3/TRBV12-4; J: TRBJ2-3; D: .; size: many
DNA: TGTGCCAGCAGGGATAGGGTCCAAGAGACCCAGTACTTC; CDR3: CASRDRVQETQYF; V: TRBV6-1; J: TRBJ2-5; D: .; size: many
DNA: TGTGCCAGCAGCTTAAGCGGGAGCCCCGAGCAGTACTTC; CDR3: CASSLSGSPEQYF; V: TRBV7-9; J: TRBJ2-7; D: TRBD2; size: .
DNA: TGTGCCAGCAGCCAGGACAGGGGGCGTCGTAATGAAAAACTGTTTTTT; CDR3: CASSQDRGRRNEKLFF; V: TRBV7-9; J: TRBJ1-4; D: TRBD1; size: many
DNA: TGTGCCAGCAGTGAAGGGGGGAGCCCCAGCTATGGCTACACCTTC; CDR3: CASSEGGSPSYGYTF; V: TRBV28; J: TRBJ1-2; D: .; size: many
DNA: TGCGCCAGCAGCAAGGGACTAGCGGGAGCAAAGACCCAGTACTTC; CDR3: CASSKGLAGAKTQYF; V: TRBV5-1; J: TRBJ2-5; D: TRBD2; size: many
DNA: TGTGCCAGCAGTTTACGGGGGTTCCTACAGCCCCAGCATTTT; CDR3: CASSLRGFLQPQHF; V: TRBV27; J: TRBJ1-5; D: .; size: .
DNA: TGTGCCAGCAGCCGACTAGCGGGGGTCTCCTACAATGAGCAGTTCTTC; CDR3: CASSRLAGVSYNEQFF; V: TRBV14; J: TRBJ2-1; D: TRBD2; size: few
DNA: TGCAGTGCTAGAGTTGCGGGGTCTAGCACAGATACGCAGTATTTT; CDR3: CSARVAGSSTDTQYF; V: TRBV20-1; J: TRBJ2-3; D: .; size: many
DNA: TGTGCCAGCAGTTTGGGCCGGGCGAGGAACACCGGGGAGCTGTTTTTT; CDR3: CASSLGRARNTGELFF; V: TRBV28; J: TRBJ2-2; D: .; size: many
DNA: TGTGCCAGCAGTACTCGGACTAGCGGGGGTTACGAGCAGTACTTC; CDR3: CASSTRTSGGYEQYF; V: TRBV27; J: TRBJ2-7; D: TRBD2; size: .
DNA: TGCAGTGCTATCCACAGGGAGCCGACTGAAGCTTTCTTT; CDR3: CSAIHREPTEAFF; V: TRBV20-1; J: TRBJ1-1; D: .; size: many
DNA: TGTGCCAGCAGTGAAGAGACTGAAGAGACCCAGTACTTC; CDR3: CASSEETEETQYF; V: TRBV2; J: TRBJ2-5; D: .; size: many
DNA: TGTGCCAGCAGCCTCCGCCGGAGACCCTACACCGGGGAGCTGTTTTTT; CDR3: CASSLRRRPYTGELFF; V: TRBV11-2; J: TRBJ2-2; D: .; size: many